This T cell receptor beta chain is from a study of cytomegalovirus exposure and HLA in healthy donors (dated by TCRdb to 2015 to 2018). A note on the overall study: An earlier analysis of roughly 630 of the donors reported 250 to 300 Gb of sequence data and about 100 million unique TCR beta sequences from about 200 million T cells. An early release covering just under 650 HLA-typed donors comprised about 310 gigabases of sequencing data and roughly 85 million unique TCR sequences. The genetic ancestry cluster associated with self-reported Caucasian donors included about 81% of the roughly 390 genotyped donors. The study was designed to test whether signatures of past pathogen exposure could be identified by cataloging public T cell receptors. The study profiled the T cell repertoires of 550 to 700 subjects by immunosequencing and related them to cytomegalovirus serostatus. Along with the 666-subject first cohort, a separate validation cohort of 120 different subjects was used. To predict cytomegalovirus infection status, the study combined high-throughput TCR immunosequencing, statistical association of individual TCRs with disease status, and machine learning. To study patterns of TCR occurrence, a later analysis re-analyzed previously published TCR beta repertoires from 500 to 850 donors and added high-resolution HLA genotyping. Rather than using new phenotypic data, the later analysis identified candidate immune exposures from TCR beta sequences and from how often those sequences occurred across donors. In an earlier analysis of 500 to 650 of the donors, high-throughput TCR beta sequencing was used to judge whether each TCR beta V gene segment behaved as functional or pseudogenic. Donor age, sex, ethnicity and CMV serostatus were compiled alongside the repertoire data. A later genetic analysis used genome-wide SNP genotypes for about 60% of the roughly 670 donors, treating that subset as a discovery cohort. All discovery cohort repertoires had been generated on a single sequencing platform. HLA typing covered class I and class II loci at four-digit resolution. The number of donors typed differed by locus, with roughly 620-630 for A, B, C, DRB1 and DQB1, 522 for DQA1, about 610 for DPA1, and some 440 for DPB1. About five DR-DQ haplotypes were treated as single units for association and clustering because of strong linkage in the cohort. Among almost 400 genotyped donors of the cohort, an average of around 240,000 unique TCR beta nucleotide sequences were sequenced per donor, about a sixth of them non-productive.

Paper-wide results and their limitations: It was suggested by the authors that the approach could potentially be generalized to other disease states and immunological phenotypes. A total of about 180 TCR beta chains were listed by the study as associated with cytomegalovirus. A later genetic analysis associated a missense DCLRE1C variant with V-gene and J-gene trimming of TCR beta chains, and an independent cohort replicated the association. Roughly uniform sequencing depth across donors was assumed in presence/absence analyses, although this assumption may not hold. Linkage disequilibrium might explain the correlated functional status among segregating V segments, but an unknown experimental factor could not be excluded. HLA typing was unavailable for some donors at each locus, so association tests used only the typed subset. At a false discovery rate of 0.05, a later analysis linked under 20,000 TCR beta sequences to specific HLA alleles. Compared with equally common non-associated chains, HLA-associated TCR beta chains in a later analysis were more clonally expanded and had lower generation probabilities. The cohort was sequenced for TCR beta chains only, and without alpha or paired-chain data the features that could be detected were limited. Because the 87-base-pair reads could not distinguish some IMGT-functional V segments, including TRBV6-2 and TRBV6-3, those segments were excluded. The classifier was reported to diagnose cytomegalovirus status with high specificity and sensitivity in both the original cohort and the validation cohort. In a later genetic analysis, fewer N-insertions in productive TCRs were reported among donors in an Asian-associated ancestry cluster than the approximately 630-donor mean. The only immune exposure information available for the cohort was CMV serostatus. Strong co-occurrence of HLA alleles, especially DR and DQ, made assigning TCR associations to individual alleles difficult. According to a later analysis, parvovirus B19, influenza, CMV and Epstein-Barr virus appeared linked to several top co-occurrence clusters. Most CMV-associated TCR beta chains appeared to be HLA-restricted in a later analysis, and the HLA associations seemed to be driven largely by CMV exposure. A further reported finding was that TCR beta sequences accurately predicted the HLA-A and HLA-B alleles for most subjects in the first cohort. While some public TCRs were present in many individuals, most TCR sequences turned up only very rarely across donors. A cluster of highly shared sequence variants was judged likely to represent a technical artifact of the sequencing pipeline. Broadly in line with IMGT annotations, most TCR beta V segments showed up in productive rearrangements about 87% or about 30% of the time in an earlier analysis of approximately 600 of the donors. In a later analysis, the rate of TCR association differed among HLA loci, with DRB1 alleles having the most associated TCRs and HLA-C alleles having the fewest. The earlier analysis of about 600 of the donors excluded some 15 rarely observed V segments, including chromosome 9 orphons, because counts were too low. In vitro tests confirmed that a few of the cytomegalovirus-associated TCR beta chains recognize cytomegalovirus antigens.

Library preparation was by the immunoSEQ multiplex PCR assay. The multiplex PCR relied on a mix of 60 forward primers for TCR Vbeta segments and 13 reverse primers for TCR Jbeta segments. The CDR3 region of rearranged TCR beta genes was amplified from genomic DNA by a multiplex PCR assay. Amplified TCR beta libraries were sequenced as 87-base-pair reads on the Illumina HiSeq System. The study's own analysis went as follows. A later analysis counted around 72 million unique TCR beta chains across the 550 to 800 repertoires, and some 11 million of these chains were shared by at least two donors. Raw reads were error-corrected and collapsed into unique sequences by a nearest-neighbor algorithm in which closely related sequences were merged to remove PCR and sequencing errors. V, D and J gene segments were assigned by aligning CDR3 sequences to IMGT reference sequences. Each retained sequence needed at least a six-nucleotide match to both a V gene segment and a J gene segment. Rearrangements were called productive when the CDR3 lacked stop codons and stayed in frame with V and J; all others were non-productive. Following IMGT convention, CDR3 was defined as the stretch from the second conserved V-encoded cysteine to the conserved J-encoded phenylalanine. Sequences without an unambiguous match to a single V gene segment were excluded from the earlier analysis of about 600 of the donors. In an earlier analysis of a few hundred of the donors, V segments were called functional above 56.7% productive rearrangements and were called segregating when the between-donor standard deviation exceeded 5%. A statistical classification framework was developed to diagnose cytomegalovirus status using the catalog of TCR beta chain sequences. In a later analysis, TCR nucleotide sequences were compared against IMGT/GENE-DB human TR gene sequences so that V and J genes could be assigned. In a later analysis, CDR3 sequences and most-parsimonious VDJ recombination scenarios were assigned using the TCRdist pipeline. In a later analysis, each TCR beta chain was defined by its CDR3 amino acid sequence together with its V-gene family, and reads lacking a unique V-gene family were excluded. In a later analysis, fewer than 600 highly shared, low-generation-probability nucleotide sequences were removed to address suspected cross-contamination and a sequencing artifact. A later analysis calculated a clonal expansion index for each public chain from normalized within-repertoire ranks of inferred template counts. In a later analysis, generation probabilities were computed using a VDJ recombination model fitted to out-of-frame rearrangements, and the results were checked against IGoR. In a later analysis, TCR-TCR, TCR-HLA and TCR-CMV co-occurrence was scored with hypergeometric tests, and a repertoire-size bias correction was applied to TCR pairs. In a later analysis, false discovery rates were estimated by permuting HLA or CMV assignments 20 times. In a later analysis, co-occurring TCRs were grouped using DBSCAN, and TCRdist sequence similarity was added for clustering within HLA-allele-positive subsets. Co-occurrence clustering excluded repertoires with fewer than 30,000 or more than 120,000 public chains, plus five with anomalous nucleotide sharing. TCRdb took over this immuneACCESS table, retaining in-frame rearrangements with V and J assigned. Such tables are incomplete; in checked studies, under half of the missing clones stem from an unresolved V gene, and the remainder is unexplained. D and trimming were read from the DNA, whereas the V and J calls and clone size are those reported in that table. This sample has some 98,000 clones in its table, and more than 70% of those were observed once. The top ten hold approximately 8% of the sample.

The cohort was made up of roughly 670 healthy bone marrow donors. At the time of sampling, every cohort member was nominally healthy, though immune exposures that went unrecorded were likely present. The donor tested CMV seronegative, placing the donor among the roughly 350 seronegative members of the cohort. Each donor provided a peripheral blood sample, and peripheral blood mononuclear cells were used for TCR beta sequencing. Genomic DNA was extracted from the blood cell samples with the Qiagen DNeasy Blood Extraction Kit. Remarks on this clone: The antigen it binds to is not known. It has no much larger one-base neighbor in the sample; base qualities were not kept.

Trimming leaves V shorter by 2 bases and J shorter by 5 bases, with the junction holding 4 bases beyond the gene matches. There are 15 amino acids in the CDR3, from cysteine to phenylalanine inclusive. Only the CDR3 part of the read is kept: 45 bases, read in frame from the first base. CDR1 MDHEN and CDR2 SYDVKM were looked up in the germline V gene. The rearrangement combines TRBV28 with TRBJ1-3; 9 middle bases align to TRBD1. The clonotype comes from a female donor in good health and CMV-seronegative. Input material: PBMCs. At the DNA level, the sequence is TGTGCCAGCAGTTTACCGGGACAGGGCCGAAACACCATATATTTT. Its protein is CASSLPGQGRNTIYF.